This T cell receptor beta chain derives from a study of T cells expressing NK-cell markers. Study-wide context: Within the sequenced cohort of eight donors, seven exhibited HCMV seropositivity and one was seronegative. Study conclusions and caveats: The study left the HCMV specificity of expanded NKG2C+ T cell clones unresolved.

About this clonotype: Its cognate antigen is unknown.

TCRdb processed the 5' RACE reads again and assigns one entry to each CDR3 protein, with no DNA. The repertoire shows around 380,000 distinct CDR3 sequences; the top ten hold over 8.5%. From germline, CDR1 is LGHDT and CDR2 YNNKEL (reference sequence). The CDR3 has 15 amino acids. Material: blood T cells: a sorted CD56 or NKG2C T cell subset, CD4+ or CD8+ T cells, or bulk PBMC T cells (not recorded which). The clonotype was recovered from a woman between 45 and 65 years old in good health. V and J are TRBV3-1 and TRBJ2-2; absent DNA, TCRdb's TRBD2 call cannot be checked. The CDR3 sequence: CASSQGTINTGELFF.